This T cell receptor (beta chain) was captured by sequencing in a study of cytomegalovirus exposure and HLA in healthy donors. Study overall: In an earlier analysis, around 100 million unique TCR beta sequences were found from some 180 million T cells. For the roughly 370 genotyped donors, 65% to 90% fell within the Caucasian-associated ancestry cluster. Study-wide points: An ancestry cluster, one associated with Asian ancestry, reportedly showed fewer N-insertions than the roughly 670-donor mean in a later analysis. Most observed TCR sequences were rare, whereas some public TCRs were detected in many donors.

The PCR contained 60 Vbeta and 13 Jbeta primers. The protocol was immunoSEQ multiplex PCR, while the TCRdb copy is restricted to in-frame clones and leaves out a portion. Found here are fewer than 150,000 clones; the top ten clones hold 2.7%. A word on this clone: The antigen is unknown.

This TCR was sampled from a man aged 40-55 years in good health and CMV-seronegative. Specimen: PBMCs.

The CDR3 region is CASTLRDRGGNTEAFF. In nucleotides, the CDR3 is TGTGCCAGCACCCTGAGGGACAGGGGAGGGAACACTGAAGCTTTCTTT. The chain is built from TRBV7-6 and TRBJ1-1; the match to TRBD1 covers 10 bases. CDR1 SGHVS and CDR2 FNYEAQ come from the germline V gene. J gave up 1 base and V 7 bases, and 9 bases lay outside the gene matches. CDR3 length: 16 residues.